This T cell receptor (beta chain) emerged from a study of shared clonotypes between healthy human individuals. CDR1 and CDR2 from the germline V gene are MDHEN and SYDVKM. The CDR3 covers 15 residues. The germline V and J ends were trimmed by 5 bases and 2 bases, with 16 bases remaining between them. Unsorted PBMC replicate PCRs drew on roughly 300 ng DNA, representing tens of thousands of T cell genomes. Profiled with immunoSEQ multiplex PCR; TCRdb holds only in-frame clones, not every one. The table includes fewer than 700,000 clones, roughly 79% detected once. Sequenced input: PBMCs. The source of this sequence is a woman aged 40 to 55 in good health. Some clones in this sample may be carry-over from other donors' samples. The chain combines TRBV28 with TRBJ2-7; D may correspond to TRBD1 or TRBD2 (5 bases each). In DNA, the CDR3 is TGTGCCAGCAGTCCGAGGGGATCCGGAACCTACGAGCAGTACTTC. Translation gives CASSPRGSGTYEQYF.